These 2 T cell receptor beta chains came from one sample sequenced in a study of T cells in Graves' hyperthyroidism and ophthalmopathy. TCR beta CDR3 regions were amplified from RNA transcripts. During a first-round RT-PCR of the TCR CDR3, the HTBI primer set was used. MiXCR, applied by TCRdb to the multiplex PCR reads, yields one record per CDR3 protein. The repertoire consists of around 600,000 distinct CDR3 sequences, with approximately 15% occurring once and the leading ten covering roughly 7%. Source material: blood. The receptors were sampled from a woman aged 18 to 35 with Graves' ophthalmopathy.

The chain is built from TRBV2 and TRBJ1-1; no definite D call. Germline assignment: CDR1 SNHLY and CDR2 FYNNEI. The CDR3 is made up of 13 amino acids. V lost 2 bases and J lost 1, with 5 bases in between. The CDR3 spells CASSEWSNTEAFF. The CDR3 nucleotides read TGTGCCAGCAGTGAATGGTCGAACACTGAAGCTTTCTTT.

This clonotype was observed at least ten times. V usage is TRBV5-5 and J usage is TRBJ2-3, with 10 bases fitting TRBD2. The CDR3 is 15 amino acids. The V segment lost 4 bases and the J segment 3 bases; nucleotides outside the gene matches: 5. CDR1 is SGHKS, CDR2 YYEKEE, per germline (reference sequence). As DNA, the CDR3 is TGTGCCAGCAGCAAAGCGGGAGGGGGTACAGATACGCAGTATTTT. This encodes CASSKAGGGTDTQYF.